This passage covers 22 T cell receptor beta chains from one sample sequenced in a study of Ad26.COV2.S vaccination and SARS-CoV-2 variants. This sample's treatment: approximately 18 received Ad26.COV2.S at low or high dose, single or two shots; a few received placebo; per-sample allocation not given. All samples were drawn on day 63, counting from the first vaccine or placebo injection. Using immunoSEQ multiplex PCR, the repertoire was profiled, and TCRdb retains in-frame clones only, with some absent. The sample consists of a few hundred thousand clones, approximately 83% of them appearing once. The sequences come from peripheral blood, collected in a trial of Ad26.COV2.S vaccine versus placebo. Receptors originate from a person aged 18-65 years who received the Ad26.COV2.S COVID-19 vaccine or a placebo.

The chain joins TRBV29-1 to TRBJ1-3, with no clear D. Trimming cost V 6 bases and J 4 bases, with 13 bases left between them. CDR3 length: 13 residues. CDR1 and CDR2 from the germline V gene are SQVTM and ANQGSEA. The DNA for the CDR3 is TGCAGCGTAGAGGGTTTAGACGGAAACACCATATATTTT. Amino acids: CSVEGLDGNTIYF.

The chain couples TRBV6-1 to TRBJ1-6; D gene ambiguous. The ends were cut back, 2 bases at V and 7 bases at J, with 9 bases in the middle. Germline-derived CDR1 and CDR2 are MNHNS and SASEGT. This CDR3 is built from 14 residues. CDR3 sequence (DNA): TGTGCCAGCAGTGAAATAGTGAGAAATTCACCCCTCCACTTT. Translated: CASSEIVRNSPLHF.

This chain links TRBV11-3 with TRBJ1-2; 8 bases are a match to TRBD1. J gave up 7 bases and V 5 bases, and 6 bases lay outside the gene matches. Germline lookup yields CDR1 SGHNT and CDR2 YENEEA. The CDR3 has 13 amino acids. CDR3 DNA: TGTGCCAGCAGCCTGACAGGGGCCGGTGGCTACACCTTC. Translating it yields CASSLTGAGGYTF.

The rearrangement uses TRBV18 and TRBJ2-1, with 11 bases identical to TRBD1. Per germline, CDR1 KGHSH and CDR2 LQKENI. The CDR3 contains 16 residues. V trimming: 6 bases; J trimming: 6 bases; junction bases outside the gene matches: 10. The CDR3 here is CASSPITGTGGNEQFF. In nucleotides, the CDR3 is TGTGCCAGCTCGCCTATTACCGGGACAGGGGGCAATGAGCAGTTCTTC.

The chain couples TRBV7-2 to TRBJ2-5; D might be TRBD2 (6 bases). This CDR3 region has 14 residues. CDR1 SGHTA and CDR2 FQGNSA come from the germline V gene. V was shortened by 1 base and J by 4 bases, with 10 bases between the two germline ends. CDR3 residues: CASSLGGVIETQYF. Here the CDR3 DNA reads TGTGCCAGCAGCTTAGGGGGGGTGATAGAGACCCAGTACTTC.

The chain has TRBV5-4 and TRBJ1-2; tentative D call: TRBD1 (5 bases). Looked up from germline, CDR1 is SGHNT and CDR2 is YYREEE (reference sequence). There are 15 residues in the CDR3. With 0 bases removed from V and 4 bases from J, the gap between germline ends came to 13 bases. CDR3 protein: CASSLGGTESYGYTF. CDR3 DNA: TGTGCCAGCAGCTTGGGGGGGACGGAGTCCTATGGCTACACCTTC.

DNA for the CDR3: TGCGCCAGCAGCTTGACAGGGGGGAGCAATCAGCCCCAGCATTTT. This translates into CASSLTGGSNQPQHF. This chain uses TRBV5-1 with TRBJ1-5; 8 nucleotides line up with TRBD1. This CDR3 has 15 amino acids. V shed 1 base, J shed 1 base, and the junction held 1 base outside the gene matches. CDR1 and CDR2 (germline): SGHRS, YFSETQ.

V usage is TRBV6-1 and J usage is TRBJ2-4, with D unresolved. The germline V and J ends were trimmed by 4 bases and 0 bases, with 16 bases remaining between them. The CDR3 runs 17 residues. The germline CDR1 and CDR2 sequences are MNHNS and SASEGT. The CDR3 loop reads CASSASLYGLAKNIQYF. The CDR3 DNA follows: TGTGCCAGCAGTGCCAGCTTGTATGGTCTAGCCAAAAACATTCAGTACTTC.

This chain connects TRBV6-5 to TRBJ2-2; 9 bases map to TRBD2. CDR3 size: 13 residues. J lost 2 bases, V lost 9 bases, and 1 base had no gene match. Germline V gene data show CDR1 as MNHEY and CDR2 as SVGAGI. Here the CDR3 DNA reads TGTGCCAGTAGCGGGGGAAACACCGGGGAGCTGTTTTTT. Translating it yields CASSGGNTGELFF.

The J gene is TRBJ2-2, the V gene TRBV7-3; D is perhaps TRBD1 or TRBD2 (6 bases each). Trimming pared 5 bases from V and 2 bases from J, leaving 9 bases between. Germline assignment: CDR1 SGHTA and CDR2 FQGTGA. The length of the CDR3 is 14 residues. The CDR3 loop is CASSGGPNTGELFF. The CDR3 DNA sequence: TGTGCCAGCAGCGGGGGGCCCAACACCGGGGAGCTGTTTTTT.

This clone was detected only once. The CDR3 sequence is CASSNTSGRGLGETQYF. The DNA for the CDR3 is TGTGCCAGCAGCAACACTAGCGGGAGGGGGCTCGGAGAGACCCAGTACTTC. The chain is built from TRBV7-2 and TRBJ2-5; the match to TRBD2 covers 13 bases. Per germline, CDR1 SGHTA and CDR2 FQGNSA. CDR3 length: 17 amino acids. Losses at the gene ends were 5 bases for V and 4 bases for J; bases not matched to a gene: 10.

The chain links TRBV6-2 or TRBV6-3 to TRBJ1-5; D remains ambiguous. Trimming took off 6 bases at V and 5 bases at J, with 8 bases between the two ends. CDR1 and CDR2 from the germline V gene are MNHEY and SVGEGT. The CDR3 runs 12 residues. The CDR3 sequence: CASSRIHQPQHF. The CDR3 DNA reads TGTGCCAGCAGCCGGATTCATCAGCCCCAGCATTTT.

This chain connects TRBV6-5 to TRBJ2-5; tentatively, D is TRBD1 or TRBD2 (5 bases each). The CDR3 spans 16 residues. Deletions cut 4 bases from V and 4 bases from J, with 19 bases between. The germline CDR1 and CDR2 sequences are MNHEY and SVGAGI. The CDR3 protein is CASSSGRTIGAETQYF. The CDR3 DNA follows: TGTGCCAGCAGTTCGGGGAGAACAATAGGGGCAGAGACCCAGTACTTC.

The chain couples TRBV9 to TRBJ2-7; D is perhaps TRBD2 (6 bases). V was clipped by 0 bases and J by 4 bases, with 14 bases between them. The germline V gene encodes CDR1 SGDLS and CDR2 YYNGEE. The CDR3 runs to 15 residues. Here the CDR3 DNA reads TGTGCCAGCAGCGTAGCTTGGGGAGGTCTGTACGAGCAGTACTTC. Translated: CASSVAWGGLYEQYF.

The chain is built from TRBV7-2 and TRBJ1-1; 9 positions agree with TRBD1. V was pared by 11 bases and J by 2 bases, with 3 bases of the junction left unmatched. Germline values: CDR1 SGHTA, CDR2 FQGNSA. This CDR3 contains 12 residues. In DNA, the CDR3 is TGTGCCGGGGGACAGGGAAACACTGAAGCTTTCTTT. Translating it yields CAGGQGNTEAFF.

The genes are TRBV19 and TRBJ2-7; no firm D call. CDR1 and CDR2 from the germline V gene are LNHDA and SQIVND (reference sequence). The CDR3 is 14 residues long. V shed 2 bases and J shed 2 bases, with 10 bases lying between them. CDR3 sequence reads: CASSISGDAYEQYF. The CDR3 coding sequence is TGTGCCAGTAGTATATCTGGCGACGCCTACGAGCAGTACTTC.

V and J are TRBV7-3 and TRBJ2-2; no firm D call. The germline V and J ends were trimmed by 2 bases and 5 bases, with 6 bases remaining between them. Germline V gene data show CDR1 as SGHTA and CDR2 as FQGTGA. The CDR3 extends over 13 amino acids. CDR3 sequence (DNA): TGTGCCAGCAGCTTAGGTAGTACCGGGGAGCTGTTTTTT. Translated, it gives CASSLGSTGELFF.

V and J are TRBV5-6 and TRBJ2-1; D is perhaps TRBD1 (5 bases). The germline CDR1 and CDR2 sequences are SGHDT and YYEEEE. The V end was cut by 2 bases, the J end by 0 bases, with 9 bases between. CDR3 length: 15 amino acids. The CDR3 region is CASSFRVSSYNEQFF. The CDR3 DNA is TGTGCCAGCAGCTTCAGGGTTAGCTCCTACAATGAGCAGTTCTTC.

This sequence joins TRBV14 and TRBJ2-7; D is undetermined. The CDR3 covers 15 residues. Looked up from germline, CDR1 is SGHDN and CDR2 is FVKESK. V was shortened by 0 bases and J by 2 bases, with 11 bases between the two germline ends. The CDR3 protein is CASSQDRGFPYEQYF. CDR3 DNA: TGTGCCAGCAGCCAAGATCGAGGTTTTCCCTACGAGCAGTACTTC. Together with reference TRBV14 and TRBJ2-7, the CDR3 gives the full variable domain: EAGVTQFPSHSVIEKGQTVTLRCDPISGHDNLYWYRRVMGKEIKFLLHFVKESKQDESGMPNNRFLAERTGGTYSTLKVQPAELEDSGVYFCASSQDRGFPYEQYFGPGTRLTVT.

CDR3 in amino acids: CASSSAGTGGDEQYF. CDR3 in DNA: TGTGCCAGCAGTTCCGCCGGGACAGGGGGAGACGAGCAGTACTTC. The chain joins TRBV28 to TRBJ2-7; the match to TRBD1 covers 11 bases. J gave up 5 bases and V 4 bases, and 7 bases lay outside the gene matches. This CDR3 region has 15 residues. Germline V lookup: CDR1 MDHEN, CDR2 SYDVKM.

V and J are TRBV5-4 and TRBJ1-1; D ambiguous. There are 17 residues in the CDR3. V shed 4 bases and J shed 1 base, with 20 bases lying between them. Germline V lookup: CDR1 SGHNT, CDR2 YYREEE (reference sequence). CDR3 nucleotide sequence: TGTGCCAGCAGCCAATTCAACCCGCGGTCAGCGAACACTGAAGCTTTCTTT. It specifies CASSQFNPRSANTEAFF.

The chain links TRBV5-3 to TRBJ1-1; no reliable D call. TRBV5-3 is recorded as an ORF, its role being uncertain. V was clipped by 3 bases and J by 1 base, with 10 bases between them. The CDR3 contains 14 residues. CDR3 nucleotides: TGTGCCAGAAGCTCCAGGCGGGGGAACACTGAAGCTTTCTTT. This translates into CARSSRRGNTEAFF.